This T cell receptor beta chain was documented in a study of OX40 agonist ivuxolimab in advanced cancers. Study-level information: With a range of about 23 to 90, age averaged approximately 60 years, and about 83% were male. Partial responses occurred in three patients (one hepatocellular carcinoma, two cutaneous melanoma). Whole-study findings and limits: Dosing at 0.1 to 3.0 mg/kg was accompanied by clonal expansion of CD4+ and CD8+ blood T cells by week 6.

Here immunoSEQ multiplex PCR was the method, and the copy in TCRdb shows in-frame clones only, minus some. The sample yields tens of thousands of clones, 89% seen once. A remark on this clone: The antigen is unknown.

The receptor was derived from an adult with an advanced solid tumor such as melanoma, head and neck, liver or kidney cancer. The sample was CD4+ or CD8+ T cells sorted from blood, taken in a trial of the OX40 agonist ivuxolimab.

The CDR3 DNA follows: TGTGCCAGCAGCCACCCGAACTACAATGAGCAGTTCTTC. It translates to CASSHPNYNEQFF. V gene TRBV7-6 combines with J gene TRBJ2-1; D gene ambiguous. V gave up 5 bases and J gave up 3 bases, with 8 bases separating them. The germline V gene has CDR1 SGHVS and CDR2 FNYEAQ. CDR3 length: 13 residues.